These T cell receptor beta chains were read from a single sample in a study of regulatory T cells in long-lasting Graves disease. TCRdb reprocessed the multiplex PCR reads via MiXCR and lists one record per CDR3 protein. The sample includes 560,000 or so distinct CDR3 sequences, 16% of them seen just once. This sample also belongs to another study, concerning T cells in Graves' hyperthyroidism and ophthalmopathy.

Sequenced material: peripheral blood mononuclear cells (PBMCs), taken at new diagnosis, from a patient treated with antithyroid drugs. These TCRs come from a man in his late teens or twenties with Graves disease. Both conserved end residues are part of each CDR3. The order of the fields is clone size, V gene, D gene, J gene, CDR3 DNA, CDR3 protein. The D gene is left open where the match is weak. A row's size may be missing; if present it is once, few, many or a size class.

.	TRBV9	TRBD1	TRBJ1-3	TGTGCCAGCAGCCCAGGGGACAGCTACACCATATATTTT	CASSPGDSYTIYF
.	TRBV19	.	TRBJ2-1	TGTGCCAGTAGTACCCCCGGGGTGGGCAATGAGCAGTTCTTC	CASSTPGVGNEQFF
many	TRBV5-1	TRBD2	TRBJ2-1	TGCGCCAGCTCAGAGCTAGCGGGAGATACCTACAATGAGCAGTTCTTC	CASSELAGDTYNEQFF
few	TRBV2	.	TRBJ2-5	TGTGCCAGCAGGGGGGTATCGAGCGAGGGGACCCAGTACTTC	CASRGVSSEGTQYF
many	TRBV2	.	TRBJ2-7	TGTGCCAGCATCTCATCGTGGTACGGCGAGCAGTACTTC	CASISSWYGEQYF
.	TRBV3-1	.	TRBJ1-3	TGTGCCAGCCGTGGGGTAAACTCTGGAAACACCATATATTTT	CASRGVNSGNTIYF
.	TRBV27	.	TRBJ1-6	TGTGCCAGCTCGACCTCCCCTAATTCACCCCTCCACTTT	CASSTSPNSPLHF
many	TRBV6-5	.	TRBJ2-7	TGTGCCAGCAGTTACTCGCGGAACTCCTACGAGCAGTACTTC	CASSYSRNSYEQYF
.	TRBV19	.	TRBJ1-2	TGTGCCAGTAAAACAAATTCGGACTATGGCTACACCTTC	CASKTNSDYGYTF
many	TRBV29-1	.	TRBJ2-7	TGCAGCGTCGGGTTGGCTGAATCCTACGAGCAGTACTTC	CSVGLAESYEQYF
.	TRBV11-2	.	TRBJ1-1	TGTGCCAGCAGCTTAGTTCCGGGGCAGGTCTATATGAACACTGAAGCTTTCTTT	CASSLVPGQVYMNTEAFF
.	TRBV27	.	TRBJ1-1	TGTGCCAGCAGTTTAATTGAGCATACTGAAGCTTTCTTT	CASSLIEHTEAFF
.	TRBV6-1	TRBD1	TRBJ1-1	TGTGCCAGCCTCCTCTTCCACCTTGGGACAGTACGGTTCGCGAACACTGAAGCTTTCTTT	CASLLFHLGTVRFANTEAFF
few	TRBV6-1	.	TRBJ2-1	TGTGCCAGCAGCCACAGGCTAACGGGTGATGAGCAGTTCTTC	CASSHRLTGDEQFF
.	TRBV14	TRBD2	TRBJ2-2	TGTGCCAGCAGCCGAAGCGGGAGTATCGCCGGGGAGCTGTTTTTT	CASSRSGSIAGELFF
few	TRBV5-6	TRBD2	TRBJ2-5	TGTGCCAGCAGCCTGGCGGGGGGGCTTGGGGAGACCCAGTACTTC	CASSLAGGLGETQYF
many	TRBV7-2	TRBD2	TRBJ2-7	TGTGCCAGCAGCTTAGCTAGCGGGAGGCCACAGTACTTC	CASSLASGRPQYF
many	TRBV28	.	TRBJ2-7	TGTGCCAGCAGCCCTGACGGCCGACCCTCCTACGAGCAGTACTTC	CASSPDGRPSYEQYF
many	TRBV28	.	TRBJ1-4	TGTGCCAGCAGTCTCTCCAGCACTTATGAAAAACTGTTTTTT	CASSLSSTYEKLFF
many	TRBV28	.	TRBJ1-6	TGTGCCAGCAGTCCGGACAGAGGGATAAATTCACCCCTCCACTTT	CASSPDRGINSPLHF
many	TRBV20-1	TRBD2	TRBJ2-7	TGCAGTGCGACCGGGACTAGCGGGAGAGAAGGGTACGAGCAGTACTTC	CSATGTSGREGYEQYF
many	TRBV6-1	.	TRBJ2-7	TGTGCCAGCACAAAGAATCAGGGCTACGAGCAGTACTTC	CASTKNQGYEQYF
few	TRBV6-1	TRBD1	TRBJ1-5	TGTGCCAGCAGCTTTACGGGACAGGGCAATCAGCCCCAGCATTTT	CASSFTGQGNQPQHF
.	TRBV4-1	TRBD2	TRBJ2-5	TGCGCCAGCAGCCAAGAACTAGCGGGAGGGCCAGAGGAGACCCAGTACTTC	CASSQELAGGPEETQYF
.	TRBV15	TRBD1	TRBJ1-2	TGTGCCACCAGCAGAGATAGGTCACAGGGGGTCGACTATGGCTACACCTTC	CATSRDRSQGVDYGYTF
.	TRBV19	.	TRBJ2-2	TGTGCCACAAAGCCGGATCGGGCCGGGGAGCTGTTTTTT	CATKPDRAGELFF
many	TRBV11-2	.	TRBJ2-7	TGTGCCAGCAGAGGTAGAATCGGGGCCCCTACCTACGAGCAGTACTTC	CASRGRIGAPTYEQYF